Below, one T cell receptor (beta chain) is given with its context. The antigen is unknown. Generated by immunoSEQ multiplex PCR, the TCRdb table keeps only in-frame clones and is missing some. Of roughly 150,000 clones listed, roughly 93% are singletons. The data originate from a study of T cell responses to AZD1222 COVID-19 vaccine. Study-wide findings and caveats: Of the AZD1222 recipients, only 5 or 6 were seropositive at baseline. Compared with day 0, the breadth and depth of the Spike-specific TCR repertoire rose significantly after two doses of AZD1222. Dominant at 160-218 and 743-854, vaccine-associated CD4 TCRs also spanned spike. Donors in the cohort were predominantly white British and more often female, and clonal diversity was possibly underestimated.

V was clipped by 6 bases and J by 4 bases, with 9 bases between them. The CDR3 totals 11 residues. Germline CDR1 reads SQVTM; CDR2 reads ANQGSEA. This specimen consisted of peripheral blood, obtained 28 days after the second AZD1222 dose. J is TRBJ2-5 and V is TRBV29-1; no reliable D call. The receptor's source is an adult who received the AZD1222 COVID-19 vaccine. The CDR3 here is CSVYSGETQYF. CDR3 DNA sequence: TGCAGCGTCTACTCCGGAGAGACCCAGTACTTC.